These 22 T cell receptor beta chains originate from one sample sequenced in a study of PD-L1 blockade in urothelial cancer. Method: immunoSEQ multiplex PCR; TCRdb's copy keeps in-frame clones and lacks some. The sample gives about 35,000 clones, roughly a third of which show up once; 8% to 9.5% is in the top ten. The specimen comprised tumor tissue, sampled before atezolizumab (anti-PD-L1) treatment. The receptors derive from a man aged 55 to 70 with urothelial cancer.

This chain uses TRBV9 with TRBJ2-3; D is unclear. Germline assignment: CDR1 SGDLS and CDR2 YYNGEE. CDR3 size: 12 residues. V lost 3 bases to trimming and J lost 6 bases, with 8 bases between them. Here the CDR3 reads CASSGRMDTQYF. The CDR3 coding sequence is TGTGCCAGCAGCGGCCGGATGGATACGCAGTATTTT.

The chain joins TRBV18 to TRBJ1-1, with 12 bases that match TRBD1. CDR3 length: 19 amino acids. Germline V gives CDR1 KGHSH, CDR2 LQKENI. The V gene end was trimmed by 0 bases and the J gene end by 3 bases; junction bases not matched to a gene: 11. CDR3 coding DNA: TGTGCCAGCTCACCACCGACCGGGACAGGGGGCAAGTGGGACACTGAAGCTTTCTTT. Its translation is CASSPPTGTGGKWDTEAFF. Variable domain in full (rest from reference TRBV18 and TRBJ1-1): NAGVMQNPRHLVRRRGQEARLRCSPMKGHSHVYWYRQLPEEGLKFMVYLQKENIIDESGMPKERFSAEFPKEGPSILRIQQVVRGDSAAYFCASSPPTGTGGKWDTEAFFGQGTRLTVV.

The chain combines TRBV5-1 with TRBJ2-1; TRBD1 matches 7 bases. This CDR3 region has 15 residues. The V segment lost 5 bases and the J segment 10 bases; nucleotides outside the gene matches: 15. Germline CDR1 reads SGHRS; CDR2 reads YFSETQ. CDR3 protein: CASSRRPGGTEEQFF. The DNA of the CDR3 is TGCGCCAGCAGTCGTAGGCCAGGGGGAACGGAAGAGCAGTTCTTC.

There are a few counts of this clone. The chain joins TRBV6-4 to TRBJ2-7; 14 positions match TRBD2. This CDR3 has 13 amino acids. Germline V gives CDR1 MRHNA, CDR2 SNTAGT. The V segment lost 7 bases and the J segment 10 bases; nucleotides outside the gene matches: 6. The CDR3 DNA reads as TGTGCCAGCAACAGACTAGCGGGAGGGTATCAGTACTTC. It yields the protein CASNRLAGGYQYF.

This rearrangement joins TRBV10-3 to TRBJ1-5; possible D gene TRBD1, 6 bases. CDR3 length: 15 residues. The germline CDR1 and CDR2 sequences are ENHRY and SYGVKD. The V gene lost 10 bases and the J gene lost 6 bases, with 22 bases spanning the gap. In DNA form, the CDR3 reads TGTGCCACCCGACCCAGCAGGGGAATCACTCAGCCCCAGCATTTT. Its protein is CATRPSRGITQPQHF.

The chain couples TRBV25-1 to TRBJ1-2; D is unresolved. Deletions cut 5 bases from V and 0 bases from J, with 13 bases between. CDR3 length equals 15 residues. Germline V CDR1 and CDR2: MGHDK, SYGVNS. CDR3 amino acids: CASSPRHTSNYGYTF. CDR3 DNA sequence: TGTGCCAGCAGTCCCCGACATACGTCTAACTATGGCTACACCTTC.

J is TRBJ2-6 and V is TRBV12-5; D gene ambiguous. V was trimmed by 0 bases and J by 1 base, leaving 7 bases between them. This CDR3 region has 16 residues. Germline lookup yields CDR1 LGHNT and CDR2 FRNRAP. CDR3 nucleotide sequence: TGTGCTAGTGGTTTGGTAACATTTTCTGGGGCCAACGTCCTGACTTTC. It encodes CASGLVTFSGANVLTF.

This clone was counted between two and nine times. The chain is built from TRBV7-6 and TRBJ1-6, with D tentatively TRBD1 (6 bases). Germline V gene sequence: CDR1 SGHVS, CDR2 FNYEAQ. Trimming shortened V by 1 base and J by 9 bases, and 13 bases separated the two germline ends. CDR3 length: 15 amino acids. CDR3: CASSLEGGRGSPLHF. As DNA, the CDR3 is TGTGCCAGCAGCTTAGAGGGGGGGCGCGGTTCACCCCTCCACTTT. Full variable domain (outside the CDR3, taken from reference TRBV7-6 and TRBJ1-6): GAGVSQSPRYKVTKRGQDVALRCDPISGHVSLYWYRQALGQGPEFLTYFNYEAQQDKSGLPNDRFSAERPEGSISTLTIQRTEQRDSAMYRCASSLEGGRGSPLHFGNGTRLTVT.

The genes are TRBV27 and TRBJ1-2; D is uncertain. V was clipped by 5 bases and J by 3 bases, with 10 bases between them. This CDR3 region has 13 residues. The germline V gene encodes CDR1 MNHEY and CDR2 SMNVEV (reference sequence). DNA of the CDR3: TGTGCCAGCAGTCCTCAGGTCTACTATGGCTACACCTTC. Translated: CASSPQVYYGYTF.

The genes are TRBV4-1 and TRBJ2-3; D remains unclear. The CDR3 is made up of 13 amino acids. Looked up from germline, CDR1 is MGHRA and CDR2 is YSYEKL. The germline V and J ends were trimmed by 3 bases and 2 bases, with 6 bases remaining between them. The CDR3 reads CASSQYNTDTQYF. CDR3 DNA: TGCGCCAGCAGCCAGTACAACACAGATACGCAGTATTTT.

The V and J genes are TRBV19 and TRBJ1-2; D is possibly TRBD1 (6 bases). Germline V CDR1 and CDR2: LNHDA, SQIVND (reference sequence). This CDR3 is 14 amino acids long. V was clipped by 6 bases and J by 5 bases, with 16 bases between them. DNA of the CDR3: TGTGCCAGTAGCGGACAGAATCTTCTTTATGGCTACACCTTC. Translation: CASSGQNLLYGYTF.

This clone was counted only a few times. Written as DNA, the CDR3 is TGTGCCAGCAGTTTATCACACTCCTACAATGAGCAGTTCTTC. This encodes CASSLSHSYNEQFF. The J gene is TRBJ2-1, the V gene TRBV28; D gene ambiguous. V was clipped by 1 base and J by 0 bases, with 4 bases between them. Per germline, CDR1 MDHEN and CDR2 SYDVKM. The CDR3 sequence is 14 residues long. The whole variable domain, remainder taken from reference TRBV28 and TRBJ2-1, is DVKVTQSSRYLVKRTGEKVFLECVQDMDHENMFWYRQDPGLGLRLIYFSYDVKMKEKGDIPEGYSVSREKKERFSLILESASTNQTSMYLCASSLSHSYNEQFFGPGTRLTVL.

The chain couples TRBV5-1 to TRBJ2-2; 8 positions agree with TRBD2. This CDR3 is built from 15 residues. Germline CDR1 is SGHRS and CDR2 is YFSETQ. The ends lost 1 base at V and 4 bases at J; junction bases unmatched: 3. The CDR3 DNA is TGCGCCAGCAGCTTGTACACTAGCGGCACCGGGGAGCTGTTTTTT. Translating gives CASSLYTSGTGELFF.

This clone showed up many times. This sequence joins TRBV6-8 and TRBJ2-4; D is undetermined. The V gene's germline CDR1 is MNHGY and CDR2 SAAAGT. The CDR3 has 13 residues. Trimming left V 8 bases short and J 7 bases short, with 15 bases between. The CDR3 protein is CASSTALGNIQYF. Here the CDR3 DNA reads TGTGCCAGCTCGACTGCCTTGGGGAACATTCAGTACTTC.

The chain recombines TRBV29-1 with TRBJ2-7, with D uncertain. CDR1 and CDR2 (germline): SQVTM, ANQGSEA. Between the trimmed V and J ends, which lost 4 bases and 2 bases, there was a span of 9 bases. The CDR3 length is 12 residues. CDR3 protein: CSVVGSTYEQYF. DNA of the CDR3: TGCAGCGTTGTAGGGTCCACCTACGAGCAGTACTTC.

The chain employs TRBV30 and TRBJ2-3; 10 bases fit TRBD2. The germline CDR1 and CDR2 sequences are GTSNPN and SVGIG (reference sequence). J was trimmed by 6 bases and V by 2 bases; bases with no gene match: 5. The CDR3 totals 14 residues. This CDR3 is CAWSQGLATDTQYF. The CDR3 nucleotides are TGTGCCTGGAGTCAGGGACTAGCGACTGATACGCAGTATTTT.

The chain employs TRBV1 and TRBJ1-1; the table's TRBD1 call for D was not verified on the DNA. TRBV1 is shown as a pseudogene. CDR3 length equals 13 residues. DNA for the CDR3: TGCGCCAGCAGCCAACAGGGGGCTGGGAAAGCTTTCTTT. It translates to CASSQQGAGKAFF.

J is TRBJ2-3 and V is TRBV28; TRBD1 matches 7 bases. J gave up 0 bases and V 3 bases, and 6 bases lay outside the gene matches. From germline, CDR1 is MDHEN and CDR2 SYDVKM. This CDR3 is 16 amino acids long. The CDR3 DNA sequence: TGTGCCAGCAGTTTTTACGGGACAGAAAGCACAGATACGCAGTATTTT. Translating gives CASSFYGTESTDTQYF.

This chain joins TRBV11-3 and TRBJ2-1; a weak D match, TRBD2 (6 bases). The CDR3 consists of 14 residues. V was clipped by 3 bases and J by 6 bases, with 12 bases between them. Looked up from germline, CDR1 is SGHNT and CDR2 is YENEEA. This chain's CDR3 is CASSLTGVSNEQFF. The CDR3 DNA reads TGTGCCAGCAGCTTGACGGGAGTATCCAATGAGCAGTTCTTC.

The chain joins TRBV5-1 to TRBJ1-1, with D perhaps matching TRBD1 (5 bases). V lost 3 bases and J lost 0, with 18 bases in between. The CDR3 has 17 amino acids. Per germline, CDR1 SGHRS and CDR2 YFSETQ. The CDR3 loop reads CASSWLQGEEMNTEAFF. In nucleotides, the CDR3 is TGCGCCAGCAGCTGGCTTCAGGGAGAGGAGATGAACACTGAAGCTTTCTTT. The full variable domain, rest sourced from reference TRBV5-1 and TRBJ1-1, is KAGVTQTPRYLIKTRGQQVTLSCSPISGHRSVSWYQQTPGQGLQFLFEYFSETQRNKGNFPGRFSGRQFSNSRSEMNVSTLELGDSALYLCASSWLQGEEMNTEAFFGQGTRLTVV.

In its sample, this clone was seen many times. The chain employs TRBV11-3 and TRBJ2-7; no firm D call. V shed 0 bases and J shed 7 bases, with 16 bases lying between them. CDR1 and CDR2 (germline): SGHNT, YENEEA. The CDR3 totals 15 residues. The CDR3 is CASSLEVLQFFEQYF. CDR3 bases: TGTGCCAGCAGCTTAGAGGTTCTACAGTTTTTTGAGCAGTACTTC.

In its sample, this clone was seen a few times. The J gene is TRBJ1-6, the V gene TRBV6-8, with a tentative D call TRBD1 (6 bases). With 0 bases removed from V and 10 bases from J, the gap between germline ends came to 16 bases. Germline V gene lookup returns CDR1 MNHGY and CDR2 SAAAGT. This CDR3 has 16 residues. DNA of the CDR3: TGTGCCAGCAGTTACTCGTCCGGGGGGGCCGGCTCACCCCTCCACTTT. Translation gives CASSYSSGGAGSPLHF.